This T cell receptor (beta chain) came from a study of cytomegalovirus exposure and HLA in healthy donors. General study findings and limits: Analysis was performed later, and it showed HLA-associated TCR beta chains to be more clonally expanded than equally common others. An analysis that was carried out later associated 17,000 or so TCR beta sequences with HLA alleles at 0.05 false discovery rate.

Remarks on this clone: Its matching antigen is unknown.

The PCR employed 60 Vbeta primers together with 13 Jbeta primers. Profiling relied on immunoSEQ multiplex PCR, and the TCRdb table lists in-frame clones only, not all of them. The sample yields some 160,000 clones, roughly 78% seen once. The CDR3 covers 15 residues. Germline assignment: CDR1 SGDLS and CDR2 YYNGEE. The J segment lost 1 base and the V segment lost 6 bases, leaving 8 bases of the junction unmatched. Input material: PBMCs. The chain couples TRBV9 to TRBJ1-1; 8 bases are shared with TRBD1. This TCR was recovered from a middle-aged woman in good health and CMV-seronegative. The CDR3 loop reads CASTESGTGNTEAFF. The CDR3 DNA follows: TGTGCCAGCACGGAATCCGGGACAGGGAACACTGAAGCTTTCTTT.